The 7 T cell receptor beta chains given below trace back to one sample, sequenced in a study of blood T cell repertoires in COVID-19. The table came from immunoSEQ multiplex PCR; TCRdb's copy has only in-frame clones and leaves some out. The sample contains about 300,000 clones, 88% of which appear only once. The sample was peripheral blood. The receptor set was obtained from a woman younger than 45 with COVID-19, enrolled during active disease.

The chain has TRBV7-2 and TRBJ2-3, with unresolved D. The germline V and J ends were trimmed by 7 bases and 2 bases, with 13 bases remaining between them. Germline CDR1 reads SGHTA; CDR2 reads FQGNSA. This CDR3 region has 14 residues. This chain's CDR3 is CASTPTRLTDTQYF. The CDR3 DNA sequence: TGTGCCAGCACCCCTACGCGGCTCACAGATACGCAGTATTTT.

V usage is TRBV6-4 and J usage is TRBJ1-2; a possible D gene is TRBD1 (5 bases). Germline values: CDR1 MRHNA, CDR2 SNTAGT. V lost 8 bases to trimming and J lost 7 bases, with 17 bases between them. This CDR3 region has 13 residues. Here the CDR3 reads CASLDRSGGGYTF. The CDR3 DNA follows: TGTGCCAGCCTTGACCGCTCCGGGGGTGGCTACACCTTC.

This clone was observed a handful of times. The CDR3 DNA reads TGCGCCAGCAGCCATATCGGTAGCTCCTATAATTCACCCCTCCACTTT. Protein: CASSHIGSSYNSPLHF. The gene calls are TRBV4-1 and TRBJ1-6; D uncertain. Germline V gives CDR1 MGHRA, CDR2 YSYEKL. Trimming shortened V by 3 bases and J by 0 bases, and 9 bases separated the two germline ends. The CDR3 runs 16 residues.

The rearrangement uses TRBV19 and TRBJ2-6, with a weak D call TRBD1 (5 bases). Germline values: CDR1 LNHDA, CDR2 SQIVND (reference sequence). This CDR3 comprises 17 residues. The V and J ends lost 8 bases and 0 bases respectively, with 17 bases between them. The CDR3 spells CASVRRVGASGANVLTF. The CDR3 DNA is TGTGCCAGTGTAAGGCGTGTAGGGGCCTCTGGGGCCAACGTCCTGACTTTC.

This clone has just one count. The chain links TRBV5-8 to TRBJ1-2, with D possibly matching TRBD1 (5 bases). This CDR3 contains 13 residues. V shed 4 bases and J shed 5 bases, with 12 bases lying between them. Germline V CDR1 and CDR2: SGHTS, YDEGEE. This CDR3 reads CASSHARGYGYTF. CDR3 DNA: TGTGCCAGCAGCCATGCACGGGGGTATGGCTACACCTTC.

As DNA, the CDR3 is TGTGCCAGCACCAGTAACTATGGCTACACCTTC. It is translated as CASTSNYGYTF. The chain couples TRBV25-1 to TRBJ1-2, with no clear D. Germline assignment: CDR1 MGHDK and CDR2 SYGVNS. The CDR3 totals 11 residues. The ends were cut back, 7 bases at V and 1 base at J, with 4 bases in the middle.

The chain's CDR3 is CASSLAPEGTGARLAKNIQYF. CDR3 bases: TGTGCCAGCAGCTTAGCCCCGGAGGGGACAGGGGCGAGGCTAGCCAAAAACATTCAGTACTTC. The chain is built from TRBV7-6 and TRBJ2-4; 10 nucleotides align to TRBD1. V was pared by 0 bases and J by 0 bases, with 14 bases of the junction left unmatched. CDR3 length: 21 amino acids. Germline lookup yields CDR1 SGHVS and CDR2 FNYEAQ.